This entry is about one T cell receptor (beta chain). Treatment indicated: randomized to nivolumab then ipilimumab (arm A) or the reverse (arm B). No patient had prior DNA-damaging chemotherapy. Sorted cells were live CD3+CD8+, lacking CD19 and CD56, from PBMCs. CDR1 is MNHEY, CDR2 SMNVEV, per germline (reference sequence). J gave up 9 bases and V 3 bases, and 14 bases lay outside the gene matches. This CDR3 spans 16 amino acids. This entry comes from a study of sequential checkpoint blockade in melanoma. Looking at the study overall: Randomization was 1:1 between first-line nivolumab→ipilimumab and ipilimumab→nivolumab. Each arm's sequence ended with maintenance nivolumab.

TCRdb's copy holds only in-frame clones and misses some; the assay was immunoSEQ multiplex PCR. The sample has approximately 10,000 clones; around 73% are singletons. This clonotype was obtained from a human donor with melanoma. Specimen: CD8+ T cells sorted from blood (inferred from file names), collected from a patient given nivolumab and ipilimumab in sequence. V and J are TRBV27 and TRBJ1-5; 7 nucleotides agree with TRBD1. CDR3 bases: TGTGCCAGCAGTTTCACGACAGGGTGGCCGGGCTGGCCCCAGCATTTT. Encoded protein: CASSFTTGWPGWPQHF.